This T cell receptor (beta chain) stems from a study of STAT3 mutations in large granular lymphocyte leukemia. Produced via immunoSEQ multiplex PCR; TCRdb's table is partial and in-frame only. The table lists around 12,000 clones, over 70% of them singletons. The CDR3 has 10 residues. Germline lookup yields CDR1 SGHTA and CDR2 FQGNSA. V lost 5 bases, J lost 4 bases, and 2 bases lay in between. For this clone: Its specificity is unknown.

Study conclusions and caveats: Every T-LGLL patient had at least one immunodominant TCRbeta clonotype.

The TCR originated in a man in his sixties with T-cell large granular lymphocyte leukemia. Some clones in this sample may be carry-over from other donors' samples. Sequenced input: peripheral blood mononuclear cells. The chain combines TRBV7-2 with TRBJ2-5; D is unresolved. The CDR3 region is CASSRETQYF. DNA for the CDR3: TGTGCCAGCAGCCGAGAGACCCAGTACTTC.